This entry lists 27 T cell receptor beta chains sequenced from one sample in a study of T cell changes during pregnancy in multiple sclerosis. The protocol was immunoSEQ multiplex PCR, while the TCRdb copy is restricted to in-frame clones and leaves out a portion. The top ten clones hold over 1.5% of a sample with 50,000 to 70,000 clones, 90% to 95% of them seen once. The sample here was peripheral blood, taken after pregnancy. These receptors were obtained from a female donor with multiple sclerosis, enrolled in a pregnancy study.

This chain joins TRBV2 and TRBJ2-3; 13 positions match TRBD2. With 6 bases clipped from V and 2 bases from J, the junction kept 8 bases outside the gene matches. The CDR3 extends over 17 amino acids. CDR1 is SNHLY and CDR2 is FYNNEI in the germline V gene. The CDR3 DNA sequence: TGTGCCAGCAGGCCTACAGGACTAGCGGGGGACACAGATACGCAGTATTTT. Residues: CASRPTGLAGDTDTQYF.

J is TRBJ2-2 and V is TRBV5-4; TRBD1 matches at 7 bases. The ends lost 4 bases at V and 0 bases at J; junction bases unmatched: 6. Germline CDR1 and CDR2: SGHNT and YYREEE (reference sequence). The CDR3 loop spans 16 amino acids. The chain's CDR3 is CASSLRQGPNTGELFF. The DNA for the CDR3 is TGTGCCAGCAGCCTTAGACAGGGACCGAACACCGGGGAGCTGTTTTTT. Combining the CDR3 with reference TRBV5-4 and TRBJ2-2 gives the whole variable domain ETGVTQSPTHLIKTRGQQVTLRCSSQSGHNTVSWYQQALGQGPQFIFQYYREEENGRGNFPPRFSGLQFPNYSSELNVNALELDDSALYLCASSLRQGPNTGELFFGEGSRLTVL.

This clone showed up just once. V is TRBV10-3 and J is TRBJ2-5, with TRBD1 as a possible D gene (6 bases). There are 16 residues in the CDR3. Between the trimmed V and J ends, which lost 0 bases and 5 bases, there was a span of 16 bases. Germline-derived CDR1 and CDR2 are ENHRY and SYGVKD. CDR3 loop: CAISESNGLQGETQYF. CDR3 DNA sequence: TGTGCCATCAGTGAGTCGAACGGGCTTCAGGGGGAGACCCAGTACTTC.

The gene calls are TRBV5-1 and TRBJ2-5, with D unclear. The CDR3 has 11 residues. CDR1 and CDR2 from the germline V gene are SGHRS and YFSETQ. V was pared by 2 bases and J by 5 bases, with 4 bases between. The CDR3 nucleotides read TGCGCCAGCAGCTTCTTGGAGACCCAGTACTTC. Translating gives CASSFLETQYF.

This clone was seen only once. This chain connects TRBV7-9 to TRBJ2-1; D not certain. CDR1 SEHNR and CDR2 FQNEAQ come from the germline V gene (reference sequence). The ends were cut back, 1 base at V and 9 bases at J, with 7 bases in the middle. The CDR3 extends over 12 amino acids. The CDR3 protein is CASSLDYAEQFF. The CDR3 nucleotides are TGTGCCAGCAGCTTAGACTACGCTGAGCAGTTCTTC.

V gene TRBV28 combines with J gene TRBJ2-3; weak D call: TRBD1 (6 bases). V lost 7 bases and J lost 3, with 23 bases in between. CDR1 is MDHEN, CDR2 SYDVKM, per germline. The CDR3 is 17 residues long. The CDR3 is CASTDRGLRGRTDTQYF. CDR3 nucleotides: TGTGCCAGCACCGACCGAGGACTCAGGGGTCGGACAGATACGCAGTATTTT. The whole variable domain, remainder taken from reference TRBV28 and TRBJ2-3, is DVKVTQSSRYLVKRTGEKVFLECVQDMDHENMFWYRQDPGLGLRLIYFSYDVKMKEKGDIPEGYSVSREKKERFSLILESASTNQTSMYLCASTDRGLRGRTDTQYFGPGTRLTVL.

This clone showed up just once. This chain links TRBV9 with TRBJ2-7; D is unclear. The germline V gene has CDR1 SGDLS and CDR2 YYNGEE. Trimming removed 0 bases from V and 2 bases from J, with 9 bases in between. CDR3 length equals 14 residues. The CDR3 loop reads CASSVGVGAYEQYF. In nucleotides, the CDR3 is TGTGCCAGCAGCGTAGGGGTCGGAGCCTACGAGCAGTACTTC.

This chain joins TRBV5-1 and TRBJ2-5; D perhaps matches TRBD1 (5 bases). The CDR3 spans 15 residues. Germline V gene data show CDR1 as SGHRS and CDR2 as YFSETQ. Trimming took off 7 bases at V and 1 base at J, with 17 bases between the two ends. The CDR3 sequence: CASRRAGMIQETQYF. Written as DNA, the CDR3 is TGCGCCAGCCGCCGTGCAGGGATGATCCAAGAGACCCAGTACTTC.

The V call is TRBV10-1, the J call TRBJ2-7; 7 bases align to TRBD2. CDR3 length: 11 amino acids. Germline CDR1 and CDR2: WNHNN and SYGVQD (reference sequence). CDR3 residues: CGGGGWNEQYF. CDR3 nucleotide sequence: TGCGGGGGGGGAGGGTGGAACGAGCAGTACTTC.

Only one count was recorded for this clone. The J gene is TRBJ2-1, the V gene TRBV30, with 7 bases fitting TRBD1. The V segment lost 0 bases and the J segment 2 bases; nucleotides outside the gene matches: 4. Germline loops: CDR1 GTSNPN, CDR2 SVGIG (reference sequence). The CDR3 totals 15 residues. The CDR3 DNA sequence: TGTGCCTGGAGTGTAGAGCAGGGGGCCTACAATGAGCAGTTCTTC. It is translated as CAWSVEQGAYNEQFF.

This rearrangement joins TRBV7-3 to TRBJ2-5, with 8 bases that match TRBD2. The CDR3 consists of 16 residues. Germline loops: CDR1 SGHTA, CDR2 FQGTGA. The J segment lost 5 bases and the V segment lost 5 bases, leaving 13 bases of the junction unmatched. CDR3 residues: CASSGGFSGVGETQYF. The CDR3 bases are TGTGCCAGCAGCGGCGGGTTTAGCGGGGTTGGGGAGACCCAGTACTTC.

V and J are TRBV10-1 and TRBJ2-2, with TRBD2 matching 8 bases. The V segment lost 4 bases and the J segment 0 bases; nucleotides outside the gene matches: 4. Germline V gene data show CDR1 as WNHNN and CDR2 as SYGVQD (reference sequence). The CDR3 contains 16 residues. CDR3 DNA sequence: TGCGCCAGCAGTGTACCTAGCGGGTCGAACACCGGGGAGCTGTTTTTT. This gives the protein CASSVPSGSNTGELFF.

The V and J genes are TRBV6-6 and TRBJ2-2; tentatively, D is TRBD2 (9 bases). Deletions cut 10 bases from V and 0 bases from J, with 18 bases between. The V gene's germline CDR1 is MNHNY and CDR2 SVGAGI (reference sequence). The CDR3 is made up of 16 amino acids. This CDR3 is CATQGASGTNTGELFF. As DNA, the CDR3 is TGTGCCACTCAGGGGGCTAGCGGGACGAACACCGGGGAGCTGTTTTTT.

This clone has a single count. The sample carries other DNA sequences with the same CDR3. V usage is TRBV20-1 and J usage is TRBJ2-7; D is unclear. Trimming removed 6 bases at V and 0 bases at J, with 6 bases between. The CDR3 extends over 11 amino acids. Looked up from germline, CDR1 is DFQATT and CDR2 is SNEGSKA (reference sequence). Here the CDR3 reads CSAGDSYEQYF. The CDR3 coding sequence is TGCAGTGCCGGAGACTCCTACGAGCAGTACTTC.

CDR3 residues: CAWSEGLAGDSYNEQFF. In nucleotides, the CDR3 is TGTGCCTGGAGTGAGGGACTAGCGGGAGACTCCTACAATGAGCAGTTCTTC. V and J are TRBV30 and TRBJ2-1, with TRBD2 matching over 14 bases. The CDR3 is made up of 17 amino acids. The germline gives CDR1 GTSNPN, CDR2 SVGIG (reference sequence). The J segment lost 0 bases and the V segment lost 1 base, leaving 2 bases of the junction unmatched.

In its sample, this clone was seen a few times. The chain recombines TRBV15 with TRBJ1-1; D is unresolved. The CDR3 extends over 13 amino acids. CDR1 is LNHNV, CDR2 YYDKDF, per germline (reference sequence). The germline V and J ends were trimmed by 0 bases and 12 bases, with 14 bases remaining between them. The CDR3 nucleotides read TGTGCCACCAGCAGAGATACGGGAGGGATAACTTTCTTT. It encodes CATSRDTGGITFF.

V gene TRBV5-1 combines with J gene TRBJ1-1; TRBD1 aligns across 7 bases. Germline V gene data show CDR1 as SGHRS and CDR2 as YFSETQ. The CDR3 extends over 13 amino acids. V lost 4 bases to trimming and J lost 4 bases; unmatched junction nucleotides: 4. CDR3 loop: CASSISGGTEAFF. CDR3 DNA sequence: TGCGCCAGCAGCATCTCAGGGGGCACTGAAGCTTTCTTT. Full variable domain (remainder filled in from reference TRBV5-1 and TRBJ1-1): KAGVTQTPRYLIKTRGQQVTLSCSPISGHRSVSWYQQTPGQGLQFLFEYFSETQRNKGNFPGRFSGRQFSNSRSEMNVSTLELGDSALYLCASSISGGTEAFFGQGTRLTVV.

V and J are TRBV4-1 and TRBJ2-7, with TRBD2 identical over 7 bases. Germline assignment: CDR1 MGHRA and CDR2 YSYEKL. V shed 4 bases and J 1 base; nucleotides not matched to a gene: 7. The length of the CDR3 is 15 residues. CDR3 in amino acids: CASSPTSSGSYEQYF. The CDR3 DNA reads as TGCGCCAGCAGCCCCACCTCTAGCGGATCCTACGAGCAGTACTTC.

The CDR3 here is CASSATGVEQYF. The CDR3, as DNA: TGTGCCAGCAGCGCCACAGGGGTCGAGCAGTACTTC. The chain couples TRBV5-6 to TRBJ2-7; TRBD1 matches at 7 bases. Trimming cost V 4 bases and J 6 bases; bases outside gene matches: 4. The CDR3 sequence is 12 residues long. Germline V gene sequence: CDR1 SGHDT, CDR2 YYEEEE.

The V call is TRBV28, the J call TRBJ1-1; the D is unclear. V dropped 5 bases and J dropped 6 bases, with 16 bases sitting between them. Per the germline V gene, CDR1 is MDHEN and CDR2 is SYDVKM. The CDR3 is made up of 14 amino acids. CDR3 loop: CASSRTSMSAEAFF. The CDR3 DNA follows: TGTGCCAGCAGTCGCACAAGTATGAGCGCTGAAGCTTTCTTT. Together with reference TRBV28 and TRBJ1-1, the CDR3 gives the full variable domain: DVKVTQSSRYLVKRTGEKVFLECVQDMDHENMFWYRQDPGLGLRLIYFSYDVKMKEKGDIPEGYSVSREKKERFSLILESASTNQTSMYLCASSRTSMSAEAFFGQGTRLTVV.

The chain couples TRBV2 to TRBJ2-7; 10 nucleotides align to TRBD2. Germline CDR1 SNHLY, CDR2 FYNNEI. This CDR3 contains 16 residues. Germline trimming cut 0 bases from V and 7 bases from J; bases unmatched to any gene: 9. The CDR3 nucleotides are TGTGCCAGCAGTGAAGCGCGTTCTAGCGGGAGAGAAGAGCAGTACTTC. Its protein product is CASSEARSSGREEQYF. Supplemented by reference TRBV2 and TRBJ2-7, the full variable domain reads EPEVTQTPSHQVTQMGQEVILRCVPISNHLYFYWYRQILGQKVEFLVSFYNNEISEKSEIFDDQFSVERPDGSNFTLKIRSTKLEDSAMYFCASSEARSSGREEQYFGPGTRLTVT.

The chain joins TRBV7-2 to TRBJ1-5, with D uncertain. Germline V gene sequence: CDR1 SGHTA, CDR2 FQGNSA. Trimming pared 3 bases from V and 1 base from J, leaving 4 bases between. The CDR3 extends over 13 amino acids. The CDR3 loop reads CASSFSSNQPQHF. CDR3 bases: TGTGCCAGCAGCTTTTCGAGCAATCAGCCCCAGCATTTT.

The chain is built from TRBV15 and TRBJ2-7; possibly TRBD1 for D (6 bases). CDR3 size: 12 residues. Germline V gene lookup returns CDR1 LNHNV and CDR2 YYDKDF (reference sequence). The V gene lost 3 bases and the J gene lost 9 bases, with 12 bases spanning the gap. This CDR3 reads CATSRQGIRQYF. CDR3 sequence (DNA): TGTGCCACCAGCAGGCAGGGGATTAGGCAGTACTTC.

The CDR3 loop reads CASKMGLAGAENEQFF. CDR3 sequence (DNA): TGCGCCAGCAAGATGGGACTAGCGGGGGCTGAAAATGAGCAGTTCTTC. This sequence joins TRBV10-1 and TRBJ2-1, with 14 positions matching TRBD2. Trimming at V came to 7 bases and at J to 7 bases, leaving 9 bases not matched to a gene. The CDR3 spans 16 residues. Germline CDR1 is WNHNN and CDR2 is SYGVQD (reference sequence).

Written as DNA, the CDR3 is TGTGCCAGCAGCTTAGGGACTAGCGGGAGACGGACCTACGAGCAGTACTTC. Translated, it gives CASSLGTSGRRTYEQYF. The V call is TRBV7-2, the J call TRBJ2-7; 13 nucleotides match TRBD2. This CDR3 spans 17 amino acids. Germline values: CDR1 SGHTA, CDR2 FQGNSA. V trimming: 1 base; J trimming: 2 bases; junction bases outside the gene matches: 5.

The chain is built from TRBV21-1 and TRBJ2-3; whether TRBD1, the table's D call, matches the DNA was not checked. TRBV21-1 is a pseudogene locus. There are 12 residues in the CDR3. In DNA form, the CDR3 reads TGTGCCAGCAGCACAGGCGTGGTTACGCAGTATTTT. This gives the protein CASSTGVVTQYF.

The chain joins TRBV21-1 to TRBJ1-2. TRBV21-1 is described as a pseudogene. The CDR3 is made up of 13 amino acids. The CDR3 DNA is TGTGCCAGCAGCAAAGGACTGAACTATGGCTACACCTTC. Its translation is CASSKGLNYGYTF.